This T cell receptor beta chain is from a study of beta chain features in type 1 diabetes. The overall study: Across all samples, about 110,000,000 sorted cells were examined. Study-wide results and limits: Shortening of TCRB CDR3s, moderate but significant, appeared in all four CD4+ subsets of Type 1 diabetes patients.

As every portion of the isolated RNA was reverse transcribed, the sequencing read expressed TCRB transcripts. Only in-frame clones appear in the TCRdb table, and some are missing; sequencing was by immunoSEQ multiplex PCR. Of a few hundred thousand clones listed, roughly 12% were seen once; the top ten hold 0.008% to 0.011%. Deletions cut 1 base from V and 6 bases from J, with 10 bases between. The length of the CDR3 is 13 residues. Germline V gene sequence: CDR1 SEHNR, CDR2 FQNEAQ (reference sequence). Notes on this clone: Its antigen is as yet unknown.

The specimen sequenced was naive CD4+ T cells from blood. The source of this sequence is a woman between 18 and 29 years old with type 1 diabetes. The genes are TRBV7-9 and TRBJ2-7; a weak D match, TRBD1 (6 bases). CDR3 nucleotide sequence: TGTGCCAGCAGCTTAGTACAGGGCGGCGAGCAGTACTTC. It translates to CASSLVQGGEQYF. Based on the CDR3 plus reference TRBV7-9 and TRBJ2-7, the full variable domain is DTGVSQNPRHKITKRGQNVTFRCDPISEHNRLYWYRQTLGQGPEFLTYFQNEAQLEKSRLLSDRFSAERPKGSFSTLEIQRTEQGDSAMYLCASSLVQGGEQYFGPGTRLTVT.